The 18 T cell receptor beta chains below all came from one sample that was sequenced in a study of identical twins. One entry per CDR3 protein, called by TCRdb with MiXCR from the 5' RACE reads. This repertoire shows approximately 260,000 distinct CDR3 sequences, around 8.8% found once; its top ten account for less than 4%. Another study also made use of these data, one on yellow fever vaccine responses in identical twins.

The sample was CD8+ T cells sorted from blood. The receptors shown here come from a woman aged 18-29 years in good health.

In its sample, this clonotype was seen a few times. DNA of the CDR3: TGTGCCAGCAGTAACTGGGGCGGGAACCTTGAGACCCAGTACTTC. Translated: CASSNWGGNLETQYF. The chain has TRBV6-2 or TRBV6-3 and TRBJ2-5; perhaps TRBD2 as D (6 bases). CDR3 length equals 15 residues. Trimming pared 5 bases from V and 5 bases from J, leaving 18 bases between. Germline V gene lookup returns CDR1 MNHEY and CDR2 SVGEGT.

This clonotype appeared a few times. V and J are TRBV10-3 and TRBJ2-7; the match to TRBD1 covers 10 bases. The CDR3 has 14 amino acids. V dropped 7 bases and J dropped 3; count of bases not matched to a gene: 6. From germline, CDR1 is ENHRY and CDR2 SYGVKD. The CDR3 nucleotides read TGTGCCATCACCTTCCGGGACAGGGGCTACGAGCAGTACTTC. It specifies CAITFRDRGYEQYF.

This clonotype occurred a few times. The chain carries TRBV6-1 and TRBJ2-2, with D hard to call. This CDR3 comprises 9 residues. V lost 11 bases and J lost 12, with 10 bases in between. Germline V gene data show CDR1 as MNHNS and CDR2 as SASEGT. Here the CDR3 DNA reads TGTGCCGCACATTCGAAGCTGTTTTTT. Its protein product is CAAHSKLFF.

This clonotype showed up many times. This rearrangement joins TRBV14 to TRBJ2-1; 9 bases agree with TRBD2. The CDR3 is 16 residues long. The J segment lost 8 bases and the V segment lost 4 bases, leaving 12 bases of the junction unmatched. The germline gives CDR1 SGHDN, CDR2 FVKESK. The CDR3 sequence is CASSLTGTSYAHEQFF. CDR3 nucleotide sequence: TGTGCCAGCAGCCTAACCGGGACTAGCTATGCCCATGAGCAGTTCTTC.

This clonotype was detected ten times or more. V and J are TRBV20-1 and TRBJ1-1; D call uncertain. This CDR3 is built from 13 residues. CDR1 is DFQATT, CDR2 SNEGSKA, per germline (reference sequence). Trimming took off 0 bases at V and 3 bases at J, with 8 bases between the two ends. The CDR3 loop reads CSARDGYDTEAFF. In DNA form, the CDR3 reads TGCAGTGCTAGAGATGGATACGACACTGAAGCTTTCTTT.

This clonotype was picked up a small number of times. The rearrangement joins TRBV29-1 to TRBJ1-2, with D unresolved. The V end lost 3 bases, the J end lost 4 bases, and 12 bases lay between the germline ends. Per germline, CDR1 SQVTM and CDR2 ANQGSEA. The CDR3 is made up of 13 amino acids. The CDR3 sequence is CSVDGPGSYGYTF. CDR3 nucleotide sequence: TGCAGCGTTGATGGCCCGGGGAGCTATGGCTACACCTTC.

The table lists this clonotype with many counts. The V gene is TRBV7-9, the J gene TRBJ2-1, with D tentatively TRBD1 (6 bases). V was trimmed by 6 bases and J by 0 bases, leaving 9 bases between them. The CDR3 has 14 residues. The germline CDR1 and CDR2 sequences are SEHNR and FQNEAQ (reference sequence). The CDR3 reads CASRTRGSYNEQFF. In DNA form, the CDR3 reads TGTGCCAGCAGGACCAGGGGCTCCTACAATGAGCAGTTCTTC.

The chain employs TRBV4-2 and TRBJ2-7; D is unresolved. V was trimmed by 2 bases and J by 4 bases, leaving 12 bases between them. The CDR3 is made up of 14 amino acids. CDR1 is LGHNA, CDR2 YNFKEQ, per germline. CDR3 region: CASSQNLLSYEQYF. The DNA for the CDR3 is TGTGCCAGCAGCCAAAATCTTCTCAGTTACGAGCAGTACTTC.

This clonotype was found a few times. The chain carries TRBV12-3 or TRBV12-4 and TRBJ2-7; tentatively, D is TRBD1 or TRBD2 (5 bases each). Between the trimmed V and J ends, which lost 2 bases and 6 bases, there was a span of 14 bases. CDR3 length: 14 amino acids. The CDR3 DNA sequence: TGTGCCAGCAGTTTATTGGCCGGGACCGCCGAGCAGTACTTC. Protein: CASSLLAGTAEQYF.

The chain is built from TRBV11-2 and TRBJ2-7; D gene unclear. The CDR3 is 13 residues long. Per germline, CDR1 SGHAT and CDR2 FQNNGV. Trimming removed 3 bases from V and 3 bases from J, with 9 bases in between. The CDR3 loop reads CASSFGSHYEQYF. Written as DNA, the CDR3 is TGTGCCAGCAGCTTTGGCAGCCACTACGAGCAGTACTTC. The full variable domain, completed using reference TRBV11-2 and TRBJ2-7, is EAGVAQSPRYKIIEKRQSVAFWCNPISGHATLYWYQQILGQGPKLLIQFQNNGVVDDSQLPKDRFSAERLKGVDSTLKIQPAKLEDSAVYLCASSFGSHYEQYFGPGTRLTVT.

This clonotype occurred a few times. The chain recombines TRBV20-1 with TRBJ1-1, with 9 bases lining up with TRBD1. The CDR3 runs to 14 residues. Germline V lookup: CDR1 DFQATT, CDR2 SNEGSKA (reference sequence). V trimming: 1 base; J trimming: 3 bases; junction bases outside the gene matches: 3. CDR3 nucleotides: TGCAGTGCTAGAGGGGACAGGGACTACACTGAAGCTTTCTTT. It yields the protein CSARGDRDYTEAFF.

This clonotype has a count of ten or more. This chain joins TRBV7-9 and TRBJ2-1; TRBD2 aligns across 10 bases. Germline-derived CDR1 and CDR2 are SEHNR and FQNEAQ (reference sequence). CDR3 length: 17 residues. Losses at the gene ends were 7 bases for V and 2 bases for J; bases not matched to a gene: 11. The CDR3 is CASIPPPSGGPYNEQFF. In DNA form, the CDR3 reads TGTGCCAGCATCCCTCCCCCTAGCGGGGGTCCCTACAATGAGCAGTTCTTC.

V gene TRBV27 combines with J gene TRBJ1-2; the match to TRBD1 covers 8 bases. CDR3 length equals 16 residues. The V and J ends lost 0 bases and 5 bases, in that order; junction bases with no gene match: 8. Germline lookup yields CDR1 MNHEY and CDR2 SMNVEV (reference sequence). CDR3 in DNA: TGTGCCAGCAGTTTATCCGGACAGGGCAGATCTTATGGCTACACCTTC. It is translated as CASSLSGQGRSYGYTF.

This clonotype was seen a handful of times. The chain combines TRBV29-1 with TRBJ2-2; D possibly corresponds to TRBD1 (6 bases). The length of the CDR3 is 13 residues. Trimming shortened V by 4 bases and J by 5 bases, and 11 bases separated the two germline ends. Germline CDR1 reads SQVTM; CDR2 reads ANQGSEA. The CDR3 DNA reads TGCAGCGTTGTGGCCAGGGGAACCGGGGAGCTGTTTTTT. This translates into CSVVARGTGELFF.

In regard to this clonotype: This may come from a read error, since a much larger clone is one base off. The genes are TRBV5-1 and TRBJ2-3, with 7 bases lining up with TRBD2. The CDR3 extends over 16 amino acids. V gave up 3 bases and J gave up 4 bases; unmatched junction bases: 11. Germline CDR1 SGHRS, CDR2 YFSETQ. CDR3 region: CASSSEPAGKADTQYF. The CDR3 nucleotides read TGCGCCAGCAGCTCCGAACCAGCGGGGAAGGCAGATACGCAGTATTTT.

CDR3 amino acids: CASSRVMGNQETQYF. In DNA form, the CDR3 reads TGCGCCAGCAGCCGGGTTATGGGGAACCAAGAGACCCAGTACTTC. The chain is built from TRBV4-1 and TRBJ2-5; D not certain. The germline V gene encodes CDR1 MGHRA and CDR2 YSYEKL. The CDR3 is made up of 15 amino acids. V was clipped by 4 bases and J by 0 bases, with 12 bases between them.

This chain links TRBV4-1 with TRBJ2-2, with 9 bases aligning to TRBD1. The CDR3 is 17 residues long. The ends lost 2 bases at V and 3 bases at J; junction bases unmatched: 7. Germline V CDR1 and CDR2: MGHRA, YSYEKL. The CDR3 region is CASSQPRDRADTGELFF. The DNA for the CDR3 is TGCGCCAGCAGCCAACCTAGGGACAGGGCGGACACCGGGGAGCTGTTTTTT.

Many counts were recorded for this clonotype. The rearrangement uses TRBV10-3 and TRBJ2-3, with TRBD2 as a possible D gene (6 bases). Trimming removed 4 bases at V and 0 bases at J, with 11 bases between. The CDR3 has 15 residues. CDR1 and CDR2 (germline): ENHRY, SYGVKD. CDR3 sequence reads: CAISGGALSTDTQYF. The CDR3 nucleotides are TGTGCCATCAGTGGCGGGGCCCTTAGCACAGATACGCAGTATTTT.